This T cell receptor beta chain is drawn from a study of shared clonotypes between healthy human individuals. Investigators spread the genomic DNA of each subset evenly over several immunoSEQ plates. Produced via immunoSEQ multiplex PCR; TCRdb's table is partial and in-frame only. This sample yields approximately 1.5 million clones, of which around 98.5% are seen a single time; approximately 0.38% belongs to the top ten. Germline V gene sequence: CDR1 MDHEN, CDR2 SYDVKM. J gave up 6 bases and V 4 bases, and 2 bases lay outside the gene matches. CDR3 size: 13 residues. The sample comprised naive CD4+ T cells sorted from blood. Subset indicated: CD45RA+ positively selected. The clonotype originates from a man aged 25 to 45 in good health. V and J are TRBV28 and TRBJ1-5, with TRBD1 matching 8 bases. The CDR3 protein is CASSSGGVQPQHF. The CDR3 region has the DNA TGTGCCAGCAGTTCAGGGGGCGTTCAGCCCCAGCATTTT.